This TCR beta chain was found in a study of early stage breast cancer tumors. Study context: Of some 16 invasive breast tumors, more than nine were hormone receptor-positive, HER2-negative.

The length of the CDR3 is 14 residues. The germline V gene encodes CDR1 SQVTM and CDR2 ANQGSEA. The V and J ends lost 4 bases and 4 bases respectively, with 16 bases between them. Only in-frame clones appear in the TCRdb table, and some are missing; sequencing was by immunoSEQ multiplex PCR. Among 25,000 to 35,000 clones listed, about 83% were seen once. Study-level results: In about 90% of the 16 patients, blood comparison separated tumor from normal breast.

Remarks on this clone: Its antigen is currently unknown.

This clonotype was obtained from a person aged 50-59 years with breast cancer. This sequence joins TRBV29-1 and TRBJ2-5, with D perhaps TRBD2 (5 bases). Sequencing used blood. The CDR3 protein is CSVVVGGRAETQYF. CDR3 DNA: TGCAGCGTTGTGGTAGGAGGTCGGGCAGAGACCCAGTACTTC.